The next 27 T cell receptor beta chains were all read from a single sample in a study of technical replicates of blood from a handful of donors. The method was immunoSEQ multiplex PCR; TCRdb's version includes in-frame clones alone and lacks a portion of them. The table includes just over 95,000 clones, 90% to 96% detected once. The sequencing input was T cells isolated from PBMCs. The receptors stem from a human donor in good health.

A single count supports this clone. V usage is TRBV13 and J usage is TRBJ1-2; the match to TRBD1 covers 7 bases. The CDR3 contains 16 residues. Losses at the gene ends were 2 bases for V and 4 bases for J; bases not matched to a gene: 10. Germline loops: CDR1 PRHDT, CDR2 FYEKMQ (reference sequence). The CDR3 nucleotides are TGTGCCAGCAGCTTACGCCCGACAGGGATGGCCTATGGCTACACCTTC. Translation: CASSLRPTGMAYGYTF.

The gene calls are TRBV5-1 and TRBJ2-5; 10 nucleotides line up with TRBD2. From germline, CDR1 is SGHRS and CDR2 YFSETQ. The CDR3 sequence is 16 residues long. V shed 3 bases, J shed 1 base, and the junction held 6 bases outside the gene matches. The CDR3 reads CASSSQAGGTQETQYF. CDR3 sequence (DNA): TGCGCCAGCAGCTCTCAAGCGGGAGGGACCCAAGAGACCCAGTACTTC.

This chain joins TRBV5-1 and TRBJ2-3; TRBD2 matches 8 bases. The CDR3 runs 19 residues. The germline V gene has CDR1 SGHRS and CDR2 YFSETQ. J gave up 4 bases and V 0 bases, and 16 bases lay outside the gene matches. The CDR3 DNA is TGCGCCAGCAGCTTGGGCGTAGCGGGGCGCCGCCTGGGGGCAGATACGCAGTATTTT. Its translation is CASSLGVAGRRLGADTQYF.

The CDR3 region is CASSVTSGGANTGELFF. DNA for the CDR3: TGTGCCAGCAGCGTGACTAGCGGGGGCGCGAACACCGGGGAGCTGTTTTTT. V usage is TRBV5-6 and J usage is TRBJ2-2; 12 nucleotides line up with TRBD2. CDR1 and CDR2 from the germline V gene are SGHDT and YYEEEE. The ends lost 4 bases at V and 0 bases at J; junction bases unmatched: 4. This CDR3 has 17 residues.

The genes are TRBV4-2 and TRBJ2-5; the match to TRBD2 covers 12 bases. This CDR3 spans 16 amino acids. CDR1 LGHNA and CDR2 YNFKEQ come from the germline V gene. V shed 3 bases, J shed 3 bases, and the junction held 5 bases outside the gene matches. The CDR3 protein is CASSQRASGGEETQYF. The CDR3 region has the DNA TGTGCCAGCAGCCAGAGGGCTAGCGGGGGGGAAGAGACCCAGTACTTC.

The rearrangement joins TRBV29-1 to TRBJ1-2, with 8 bases that match TRBD1. Germline V gene sequence: CDR1 SQVTM, CDR2 ANQGSEA. V dropped 0 bases and J dropped 7; count of bases not matched to a gene: 7. This CDR3 region has 14 residues. The CDR3 loop reads CSVEDLGQGSGYTF. In nucleotides, the CDR3 is TGCAGCGTTGAAGATCTAGGACAGGGCAGTGGCTACACCTTC.

V is TRBV4-1 and J is TRBJ1-1; D is ambiguous. V was cut by 4 bases and J by 6 bases, with 18 bases left in between. Germline V gene sequence: CDR1 MGHRA, CDR2 YSYEKL. The CDR3 loop spans 15 amino acids. CDR3 loop: CASSRRETVFPEAFF. CDR3 in DNA: TGCGCCAGCAGCCGTCGGGAGACCGTCTTCCCTGAAGCTTTCTTT.

V gene TRBV15 combines with J gene TRBJ2-5; 9 bases fit TRBD1. Trimming cost V 3 bases and J 7 bases; bases outside gene matches: 9. Germline V gene data show CDR1 as LNHNV and CDR2 as YYDKDF (reference sequence). The CDR3 loop spans 15 amino acids. The CDR3 DNA reads TGTGCCACCAGCAGGAAACAGGGGGCCGATCGGACCCAGTACTTC. Residues: CATSRKQGADRTQYF.

CDR3 region: CASSLSGGQSYGYTF. The CDR3 DNA reads TGTGCCAGCAGCTTATCAGGGGGCCAATCCTATGGCTACACCTTC. The gene calls are TRBV7-3 and TRBJ1-2; 8 bases are shared with TRBD1. Per germline, CDR1 SGHTA and CDR2 FQGTGA. V gave up 2 bases and J gave up 4 bases; unmatched junction bases: 6. The CDR3 extends over 15 amino acids.

The CDR3, as DNA: TGTGCCAGCAGCTTGGTTGCGCTCTCTGGGGCCAACGTCCTGACTTTC. This gives the protein CASSLVALSGANVLTF. The rearrangement uses TRBV5-6 and TRBJ2-6; no clear D gene. Between the trimmed V and J ends, which lost 0 bases and 0 bases, there was a span of 7 bases. Germline V gene data show CDR1 as SGHDT and CDR2 as YYEEEE. There are 16 residues in the CDR3.

The gene calls are TRBV2 and TRBJ2-6, with 9 bases that match TRBD1. Germline V gives CDR1 SNHLY, CDR2 FYNNEI. V gave up 5 bases and J gave up 0 bases; unmatched junction bases: 11. The CDR3 has 19 residues. The CDR3 DNA is TGTGCCAGCAGTTTTCTAAGACAGGGGGGACACTCTGGGGCCAACGTCCTGACTTTC. Its translation is CASSFLRQGGHSGANVLTF.

The rearrangement uses TRBV7-8 and TRBJ2-7; D remains unclear. With 1 base removed from V and 3 bases from J, the gap between germline ends came to 10 bases. Germline V gives CDR1 SGHVS, CDR2 FQNEAQ. The CDR3 covers 14 residues. The CDR3 spells CASSLGGTFYEQYF. As DNA, the CDR3 is TGTGCCAGCAGCTTAGGCGGCACCTTCTACGAGCAGTACTTC.

This chain uses TRBV5-1 with TRBJ2-3; possibly TRBD2 for D (7 bases). V was clipped by 5 bases and J by 2 bases, with 24 bases between them. The germline V gene encodes CDR1 SGHRS and CDR2 YFSETQ. This CDR3 is 18 amino acids long. CDR3 sequence (DNA): TGCGCCAGCAGTGTGCCAAACGTGGGGGGGCGATCCACAGATACGCAGTATTTT. Translation: CASSVPNVGGRSTDTQYF.

The table lists this clone with a count of one. The chain joins TRBV6-1 to TRBJ1-1; no reliable D call. V lost 6 bases, J lost 0 bases, and 8 bases lay in between. This CDR3 comprises 13 residues. The germline V gene has CDR1 MNHNS and CDR2 SASEGT. The CDR3 region has the DNA TGTGCCAGCAGCGTGGAGGTGAACACTGAAGCTTTCTTT. Amino acids: CASSVEVNTEAFF.

This chain connects TRBV2 to TRBJ2-7; 9 positions agree with TRBD2. This CDR3 is built from 14 residues. The V and J ends lost 3 bases and 8 bases, in that order; junction bases with no gene match: 8. Germline lookup yields CDR1 SNHLY and CDR2 FYNNEI. The CDR3 spells CASSDPLAGLQQYF. The CDR3 coding sequence is TGTGCCAGCAGTGATCCCCTAGCGGGACTCCAGCAGTACTTC.

The chain has TRBV2 and TRBJ1-2, with TRBD1 as a possible D gene (6 bases). The germline V and J ends were trimmed by 8 bases and 0 bases, with 16 bases remaining between them. The CDR3 contains 15 residues. Germline V lookup: CDR1 SNHLY, CDR2 FYNNEI. The CDR3 DNA sequence: TGTGCCAGCGGACTCCAGGGGAATACTAACTATGGCTACACCTTC. Amino acid sequence: CASGLQGNTNYGYTF.

The chain carries TRBV28 and TRBJ1-4, with D possibly TRBD1 on 6 matching bases. Between the trimmed V and J ends, which lost 3 bases and 7 bases, there was a span of 18 bases. The CDR3 is made up of 16 amino acids. Per the germline V gene, CDR1 is MDHEN and CDR2 is SYDVKM. CDR3 nucleotides: TGTGCCAGCAGTTTTTCCTACACACAGGGCTTTGAAAAACTGTTTTTT. Translated, it gives CASSFSYTQGFEKLFF.

The V call is TRBV5-1, the J call TRBJ1-3, with D perhaps matching TRBD1 (6 bases). V lost 2 bases, J lost 0 bases, and 21 bases lay in between. Germline values: CDR1 SGHRS, CDR2 YFSETQ. The CDR3 covers 19 residues. The CDR3 DNA reads TGCGCCAGCAGCTTAAACCCCCGGGACACTTTCCTCTCTGGAAACACCATATATTTT. Residues: CASSLNPRDTFLSGNTIYF.

The V gene is TRBV29-1, the J gene TRBJ2-7; 14 bases align to TRBD2. V lost 4 bases and J lost 3; bases outside the gene matches: 5. The CDR3 is made up of 15 amino acids. CDR1 is SQVTM and CDR2 is ANQGSEA in the germline V gene. The CDR3, as DNA: TGCAGCGTTGCTGGGACTAGCGGGAGAGTCTACGAGCAGTACTTC. Protein sequence: CSVAGTSGRVYEQYF.

The chain has TRBV27 and TRBJ2-1; 7 nucleotides match TRBD1. The CDR3 has 13 amino acids. The trim removed 5 bases at V and 8 bases at J, leaving 6 bases unmatched. Germline V CDR1 and CDR2: MNHEY, SMNVEV (reference sequence). CDR3 protein: CASSPGQAHEQFF. CDR3 nucleotide sequence: TGTGCCAGCAGTCCCGGACAGGCCCATGAGCAGTTCTTC.

V usage is TRBV27 and J usage is TRBJ2-5; D may be TRBD2 (6 bases). The assigned J gene may be wrong: the sequence end matches TRBJ2-7 better. Germline CDR1 is MNHEY and CDR2 is SMNVEV (reference sequence). The CDR3 sequence is 14 residues long. DNA for the CDR3: TGTGCCAGCAGTTTATTAGTTAGCGGTTACGAGCAGTACTTC. Translated: CASSLLVSGYEQYF.

V and J are TRBV29-1 and TRBJ2-7; TRBD1 might be the D (5 bases). This CDR3 is 12 amino acids long. CDR1 and CDR2 from the germline V gene are SQVTM and ANQGSEA. V lost 1 base to trimming and J lost 4 bases, with 8 bases between them. CDR3 sequence: CSVEVQGYEQYF. The CDR3, as DNA: TGCAGCGTTGAAGTCCAGGGTTACGAGCAGTACTTC.

V is TRBV29-1 and J is TRBJ2-1; D may be TRBD1 (6 bases). Per the germline V gene, CDR1 is SQVTM and CDR2 is ANQGSEA. CDR3 length: 12 amino acids. The ends were cut back, 4 bases at V and 8 bases at J, with 12 bases in the middle. The CDR3, as DNA: TGCAGCGTTGTATCCAGGGGCGATGAGCAGTTCTTC. It is translated as CSVVSRGDEQFF.

The J gene is TRBJ2-1, the V gene TRBV28; TRBD2 might be the D (5 bases). V was clipped by 1 base and J by 2 bases, with 12 bases between them. CDR3 length: 16 residues. Per the germline V gene, CDR1 is MDHEN and CDR2 is SYDVKM. CDR3 protein: CASSLSPGIPYNEQFF. The CDR3 nucleotides are TGTGCCAGCAGTTTATCGCCCGGGATCCCCTACAATGAGCAGTTCTTC.

The chain carries TRBV6-1 and TRBJ1-1; D is perhaps TRBD1 (5 bases). This CDR3 has 15 amino acids. Deletions cut 7 bases from V and 0 bases from J, with 15 bases between. The germline V gene encodes CDR1 MNHNS and CDR2 SASEGT. This CDR3 reads CASIPRGNMNTEAFF. CDR3 in DNA: TGTGCCAGCATCCCAAGGGGAAATATGAACACTGAAGCTTTCTTT.

V and J are TRBV4-1 and TRBJ2-5, with D uncertain. CDR3 size: 16 residues. V was clipped by 0 bases and J by 5 bases, with 16 bases between them. Germline V gene sequence: CDR1 MGHRA, CDR2 YSYEKL. CDR3 sequence reads: CASSQDLAALGETQYF. The CDR3 region has the DNA TGCGCCAGCAGCCAAGATCTGGCAGCCCTCGGGGAGACCCAGTACTTC.

Of note for this clone: An end of the junction does not agree with germline; a read error may underlie this. J is TRBJ2-7 and V is TRBV20-1; tentatively, D is TRBD1 (6 bases). This CDR3 is 11 amino acids long. Germline V CDR1 and CDR2: DFQATT, SNEGSKA (reference sequence). For the CDR3, the DNA is TGCAGTGCTAGAGAAGGGACACCCGGGGACTTC. Translated: CSAREGTPGDF.